This T cell receptor (beta chain) stems from a study of T cells in Graves' hyperthyroidism and ophthalmopathy. RNA transcripts were the template for amplifying TCR beta CDR3 regions. The HTBI primer set served for first-round RT-PCR of the TCR CDR3. In TCRdb, the multiplex PCR reads were re-called with MiXCR into one record per CDR3 protein. The repertoire has around 500,000 distinct CDR3 sequences, around a fifth of them found once; the top ten carry about 53%. Specimen: blood. The receptor was isolated from a woman in her seventies with Graves' ophthalmopathy.

CDR3 bases: TGTGCCAGCAGTTTCGCAACGGGATTGGACAATGAGCAGTTCTTC. Translating gives CASSFATGLDNEQFF. The V and J genes are TRBV6-1 and TRBJ2-1; the D gene is possibly TRBD2 (5 bases). This CDR3 is built from 15 residues. Per germline, CDR1 MNHNS and CDR2 SASEGT. V was pared by 5 bases and J by 5 bases, with 16 bases between.